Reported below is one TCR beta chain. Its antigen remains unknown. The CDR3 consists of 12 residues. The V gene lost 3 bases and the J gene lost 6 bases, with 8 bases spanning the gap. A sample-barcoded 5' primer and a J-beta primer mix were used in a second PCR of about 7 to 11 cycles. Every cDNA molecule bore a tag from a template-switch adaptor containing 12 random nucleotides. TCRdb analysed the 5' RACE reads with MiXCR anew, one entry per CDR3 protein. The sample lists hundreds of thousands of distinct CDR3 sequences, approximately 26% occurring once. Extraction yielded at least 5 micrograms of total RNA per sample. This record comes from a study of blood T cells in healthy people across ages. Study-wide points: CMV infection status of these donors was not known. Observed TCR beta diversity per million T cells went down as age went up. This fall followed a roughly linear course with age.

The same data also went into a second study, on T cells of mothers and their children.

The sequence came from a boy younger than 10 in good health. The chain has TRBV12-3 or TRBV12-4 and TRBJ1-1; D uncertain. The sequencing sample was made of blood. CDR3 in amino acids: CASSFSGPEAFF. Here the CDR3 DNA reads TGTGCCAGCAGTTTTTCAGGTCCTGAAGCTTTCTTT.